This TCR beta chain was found in a study of human T cells and chemical hapten exposure. Looking at the study overall: Slight differences in pooled library volume were the main source of varying TCR yields across samples. Regarding the study as a whole: TCRs exceeding 1 in 1000 frequency stayed unchanged with DPC sensitization.

Single cDNA molecules in the library carried unique molecular identifiers attached during preparation. Each CDR3 protein is one row after TCRdb ran MiXCR on the RACE reads. Among about 70,000 distinct CDR3 sequences listed, around 6.1% were seen once. Germline CDR1 and CDR2: SQVTM and ANQGSEA. CDR3 size: 14 residues. The germline V and J ends were trimmed by 2 bases and 1 base, with 11 bases remaining between them. This clonotype turned up a few times. The antigen is undetermined. Time point described: healthy volunteer bleed at 6 weeks. Whole blood, unfractionated, served as the material for total RNA extraction.

V and J are TRBV29-1 and TRBJ1-2; D is possibly TRBD1 (5 bases). The specimen sequenced was whole blood. This receptor was taken from a female donor in good health. Some clones in this sample may be carry-over from other donors' samples. DNA for the CDR3: TGCAGCGTTGAAAAGGGGCAGGTTAACTATGGCTACACCTTC. It is translated as CSVEKGQVNYGYTF.